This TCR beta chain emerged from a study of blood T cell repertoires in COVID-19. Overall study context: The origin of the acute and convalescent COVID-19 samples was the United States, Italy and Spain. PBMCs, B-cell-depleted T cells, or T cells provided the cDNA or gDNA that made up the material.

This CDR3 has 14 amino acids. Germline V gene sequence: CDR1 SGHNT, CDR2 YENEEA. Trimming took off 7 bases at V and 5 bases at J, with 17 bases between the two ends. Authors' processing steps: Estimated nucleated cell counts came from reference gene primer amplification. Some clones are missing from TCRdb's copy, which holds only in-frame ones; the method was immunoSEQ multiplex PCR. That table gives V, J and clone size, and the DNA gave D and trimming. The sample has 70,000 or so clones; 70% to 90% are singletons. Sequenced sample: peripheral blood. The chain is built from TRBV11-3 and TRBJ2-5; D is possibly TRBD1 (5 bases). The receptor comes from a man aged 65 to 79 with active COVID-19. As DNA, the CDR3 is TGTGCCAGCACCCAAGGGGCTCCTTGGGAGACCCAGTACTTC. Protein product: CASTQGAPWETQYF.